Below are 27 T cell receptor beta chains sequenced from a single sample in a study of cytomegalovirus exposure and HLA in healthy donors. Some clones are missing from TCRdb's copy, which holds only in-frame ones; the method was immunoSEQ multiplex PCR. The table includes 100,000 or so clones, about 85% detected once. Sequenced input: PBMCs. These TCRs come from a woman aged 18-35 years in good health and CMV-seropositive.

This clone was counted a single time. The rearrangement links TRBV11-2 to TRBJ1-4, with D perhaps matching TRBD1 (5 bases). V dropped 4 bases and J dropped 0 bases, with 9 bases sitting between them. The CDR3 runs to 15 residues. From germline, CDR1 is SGHAT and CDR2 FQNNGV. In nucleotides, the CDR3 is TGTGCCAGCAGCTGGACAAAAACAACTAATGAAAAACTGTTTTTT. It encodes CASSWTKTTNEKLFF.

This chain joins TRBV19 and TRBJ2-3; perhaps TRBD2 as D (5 bases). This CDR3 contains 15 residues. Germline assignment: CDR1 LNHDA and CDR2 SQIVND (reference sequence). With 3 bases removed from V and 10 bases from J, the gap between germline ends came to 20 bases. The CDR3, as DNA: TGTGCCAGTAGTATGTCAGCGGCCCGGGGATGGGCGCAGTATTTT. This codes for CASSMSAARGWAQYF.

In the case of this clone: The germline gene is not matched at one end of the junction; a read error may be the cause. The same CDR3 also results from other DNA sequences found in this sample. The rearrangement links TRBV11-1 to TRBJ2-3; 10 nucleotides agree with TRBD2. Germline V gene lookup returns CDR1 SGHAT and CDR2 FQDESV (reference sequence). This CDR3 is 17 amino acids long. CDR3 sequence: CASSLAPRTSGTDTQYF. The DNA for the CDR3 is TGTGCTAGCAGCTTAGCCCCCCGGACTAGCGGTACAGATACGCAGTATTTT.

The chain carries TRBV6-1 and TRBJ2-7, with TRBD2 identical over 7 bases. V lost 3 bases to trimming and J lost 7 bases; unmatched junction nucleotides: 21. The CDR3 contains 18 residues. The V gene's germline CDR1 is MNHNS and CDR2 SASEGT. CDR3 amino acids: CASSDNSFGRSASREQYF. DNA for the CDR3: TGTGCCAGCAGTGACAATAGTTTCGGGAGGTCCGCCTCGAGAGAGCAGTACTTC.

The chain carries TRBV7-6 and TRBJ2-1, with D perhaps TRBD2 (6 bases). The germline V gene encodes CDR1 SGHVS and CDR2 FNYEAQ. The CDR3 runs to 17 residues. Trimming shortened V by 1 base and J by 4 bases, and 17 bases separated the two germline ends. The CDR3 DNA follows: TGTGCCAGCAGCTTAGTATTAGCGGCCCTGGGGTACAATGAGCAGTTCTTC. Its translation is CASSLVLAALGYNEQFF. Complete variable domain (other parts from reference TRBV7-6 and TRBJ2-1): GAGVSQSPRYKVTKRGQDVALRCDPISGHVSLYWYRQALGQGPEFLTYFNYEAQQDKSGLPNDRFSAERPEGSISTLTIQRTEQRDSAMYRCASSLVLAALGYNEQFFGPGTRLTVL.

The J gene is TRBJ1-5, the V gene TRBV11-2; D is perhaps TRBD1 (5 bases). CDR1 is SGHAT, CDR2 FQNNGV, per germline. This CDR3 has 16 residues. The germline V and J ends were trimmed by 1 base and 5 bases, with 15 bases remaining between them. Written as DNA, the CDR3 is TGTGCCAGCAGCTTAGGAGCCGGGGGGTGGGATCAGCCCCAGCATTTT. Its protein is CASSLGAGGWDQPQHF.

This clone has only one observation. V is TRBV7-9 and J is TRBJ2-7; tentative D call: TRBD1 (5 bases). Trimming removed 8 bases at V and 5 bases at J, with 16 bases between. The CDR3 is 13 residues long. Germline V CDR1 and CDR2: SEHNR, FQNEAQ (reference sequence). CDR3: CASAVRTYDEQYF. The CDR3 DNA sequence: TGTGCCAGCGCCGTTAGGACATACGACGAGCAGTACTTC.

This clone occurred once. The J gene is TRBJ2-7, the V gene TRBV11-2, with D perhaps TRBD1 (6 bases). Trimming took 0 bases from V and 2 from J, leaving 14 bases between them. This CDR3 has 16 residues. Looked up from germline, CDR1 is SGHAT and CDR2 is FQNNGV. As DNA, the CDR3 is TGTGCCAGCAGCTTAGAGGCAGGGGTTCTACCCTACGAGCAGTACTTC. Translated: CASSLEAGVLPYEQYF.

This clone occurred once. The chain recombines TRBV27 with TRBJ1-5, with D possibly TRBD1 on 5 matching bases. The V gene's germline CDR1 is MNHEY and CDR2 SMNVEV (reference sequence). This CDR3 region has 16 residues. V dropped 5 bases and J dropped 4 bases, with 18 bases sitting between them. The DNA for the CDR3 is TGTGCCAGCAGTCCGCAATTCGGGGGGGGAAATCAGCCCCAGCATTTT. Protein sequence: CASSPQFGGGNQPQHF.

This clone was observed a few times. The chain couples TRBV14 to TRBJ1-6; 9 bases align to TRBD1. The CDR3 spans 15 residues. CDR1 is SGHDN and CDR2 is FVKESK in the germline V gene. V was clipped by 2 bases and J by 7 bases; unmatched bases: 3. CDR3 amino acids: CASSQLGQGNSPLHF. In DNA, the CDR3 is TGTGCCAGCAGCCAACTGGGACAGGGAAATTCACCCCTCCACTTT. Full variable domain (outside the CDR3, taken from reference TRBV14 and TRBJ1-6): EAGVTQFPSHSVIEKGQTVTLRCDPISGHDNLYWYRRVMGKEIKFLLHFVKESKQDESGMPNNRFLAERTGGTYSTLKVQPAELEDSGVYFCASSQLGQGNSPLHFGNGTRLTVT.

The gene calls are TRBV13 and TRBJ2-2, with a weak D call TRBD2 (5 bases). This CDR3 is built from 16 residues. Germline CDR1 PRHDT, CDR2 FYEKMQ (reference sequence). V was cut by 5 bases and J by 4 bases, with 17 bases left in between. The CDR3 nucleotides are TGTGCCAGCAGCGCCTCGGGGAGCGGTATCACCGGGGAGCTGTTTTTT. This gives the protein CASSASGSGITGELFF.

CDR3: CASSHLQGRFTEAFF. DNA of the CDR3: TGCGCCAGCAGCCACCTACAGGGGAGATTTACTGAAGCTTTCTTT. V is TRBV4-1 and J is TRBJ1-1, with 7 nucleotides matching TRBD1. The V segment lost 3 bases and the J segment 5 bases; nucleotides outside the gene matches: 9. The germline V gene encodes CDR1 MGHRA and CDR2 YSYEKL. The length of the CDR3 is 15 residues.

The V gene is TRBV2, the J gene TRBJ2-5; 7 positions match TRBD1. The CDR3 runs to 12 residues. Germline V gene data show CDR1 as SNHLY and CDR2 as FYNNEI. The junction had 3 bases not matched to a gene; V was cut back by 8 bases and J by 3 bases. The CDR3 here is CASLGQEETQYF. The DNA of the CDR3 is TGTGCCAGCCTCGGACAGGAAGAGACCCAGTACTTC.

This chain's CDR3 is CASSLGFPTDRGQFF. CDR3 DNA sequence: TGTGCCAGCAGCTTAGGATTCCCAACCGACAGGGGGCAGTTCTTC. V is TRBV13 and J is TRBJ2-1, with 8 bases that match TRBD1. The CDR3 runs to 15 residues. V lost 0 bases to trimming and J lost 12 bases; unmatched junction nucleotides: 10. The germline CDR1 and CDR2 sequences are PRHDT and FYEKMQ (reference sequence).

This clone was counted a single time. This chain uses TRBV28 with TRBJ2-2, with a weak D call TRBD2 (5 bases). The V gene's germline CDR1 is MDHEN and CDR2 SYDVKM. CDR3 length: 13 residues. Trimming removed 6 bases from V and 1 base from J, with 6 bases in between. The CDR3 reads CASRGGNTGELFF. CDR3 sequence (DNA): TGTGCCAGCAGAGGAGGGAACACCGGGGAGCTGTTTTTT.

This clone was seen a single time. This chain connects TRBV27 to TRBJ1-5; D unresolved. This CDR3 has 16 residues. Per the germline V gene, CDR1 is MNHEY and CDR2 is SMNVEV (reference sequence). Trimming left V 1 base short and J 1 base short, with 11 bases between. The CDR3, as DNA: TGTGCCAGCAGTTTATGGTCCCAGGTCAGCAATCAGCCCCAGCATTTT. It translates to CASSLWSQVSNQPQHF.

The genes are TRBV28 and TRBJ1-5, with D tentatively TRBD1 (5 bases). The CDR3 consists of 15 residues. V was shortened by 6 bases and J by 2 bases, with 14 bases between the two germline ends. CDR1 and CDR2 from the germline V gene are MDHEN and SYDVKM. CDR3 coding DNA: TGTGCCAGCAGGGGCCTAGGGGCAGGCAATCAGCCCCAGCATTTT. This translates into CASRGLGAGNQPQHF.

The chain is built from TRBV7-2 and TRBJ2-7; D might be TRBD2 (6 bases). This CDR3 region has 14 residues. Germline-derived CDR1 and CDR2 are SGHTA and FQGNSA. The V gene lost 4 bases and the J gene lost 3 bases, with 13 bases spanning the gap. Here the CDR3 reads CASSSLTSSYEQYF. The CDR3 coding sequence is TGTGCCAGCAGCTCATTAACTAGCAGCTACGAGCAGTACTTC.

The genes are TRBV7-8 and TRBJ1-2; D possibly corresponds to TRBD1 (6 bases). The CDR3 runs 13 residues. The germline CDR1 and CDR2 sequences are SGHVS and FQNEAQ. Trimming took off 5 bases at V and 6 bases at J, with 13 bases between the two ends. The CDR3 here is CASSPTGSDGYTF. The CDR3, as DNA: TGTGCCAGCAGCCCGACAGGATCGGATGGCTACACCTTC.

This clone was seen a handful of times. The junction differs from germline at one of its ends, possibly a read error. The chain links TRBV7-7 to TRBJ2-5; TRBD2 matches at 9 bases. This CDR3 has 14 residues. In germline, CDR1 is SSHAT, CDR2 FNYEAQ (reference sequence). CDR3 in DNA: TGTGCTAGCAGCGTCGATAGCGGGGGAGAGACCCAGTACTTC. It yields the protein CASSVDSGGETQYF. The full variable domain, its missing parts supplied by reference TRBV7-7 and TRBJ2-5, is GAGVSQSPRYKVTKRGQDVTLRCDPISSHATLYWYQQALGQGPEFLTYFNYEAQPDKSGLPSDRFSAERPEGSISTLTIQRTEQRDSAMYRCASSVDSGGETQYFGPGTRLLVL.

This rearrangement joins TRBV6-1 to TRBJ1-2; no clear D gene. V lost 6 bases, J lost 0 bases, and 8 bases lay in between. CDR3 length: 13 residues. Germline lookup yields CDR1 MNHNS and CDR2 SASEGT. The CDR3: CASRTGTNYGYTF. As DNA, the CDR3 is TGTGCCAGCAGGACCGGGACTAACTATGGCTACACCTTC.

The rearrangement links TRBV29-1 to TRBJ2-7; TRBD1 matches at 9 bases. There are 13 residues in the CDR3. Looked up from germline, CDR1 is SQVTM and CDR2 is ANQGSEA. Losses at the gene ends were 4 bases for V and 4 bases for J; bases not matched to a gene: 5. CDR3: CSVAGQGSYEQYF. In nucleotides, the CDR3 is TGCAGCGTTGCGGGACAGGGCTCGTACGAGCAGTACTTC.

The chain links TRBV10-1 to TRBJ1-6; a weak D match, TRBD1 (5 bases). Trimming removed 5 bases from V and 7 bases from J, with 9 bases in between. CDR1 and CDR2 from the germline V gene are WNHNN and SYGVQD (reference sequence). The CDR3 spans 13 residues. The CDR3 DNA is TGCGCCAGCAGTCCCAGACAGAATTCACCCCTCCACTTT. This codes for CASSPRQNSPLHF.

The genes are TRBV5-1 and TRBJ2-1; tentative D call: TRBD2 (6 bases). Germline CDR1 SGHRS, CDR2 YFSETQ. Trimming left V 0 bases short and J 2 bases short, with 9 bases between. The CDR3 is 15 amino acids. The CDR3 sequence is CASSLEGGAYNEQFF. DNA of the CDR3: TGCGCCAGCAGCTTGGAAGGCGGGGCCTACAATGAGCAGTTCTTC.

The V and J genes are TRBV30 and TRBJ2-3; 9 nucleotides agree with TRBD2. The junction had 6 bases not matched to a gene; V was cut back by 3 bases and J by 2 bases. Per the germline V gene, CDR1 is GTSNPN and CDR2 is SVGIG (reference sequence). CDR3 length equals 15 residues. The chain's CDR3 is CAWSVLAGFTDTQYF. The CDR3 DNA is TGTGCCTGGAGCGTACTAGCGGGCTTCACAGATACGCAGTATTTT. The full variable domain, rest sourced from reference TRBV30 and TRBJ2-3, is SQTIHQWPATLVQPVGSPLSLECTVEGTSNPNLYWYRQAAGRGLQLLFYSVGIGQISSEVPQNLSASRPQDRQFILSSKKLLLSDSGFYLCAWSVLAGFTDTQYFGPGTRLTVL.

This chain joins TRBV11-3 and TRBJ2-1; 13 bases match TRBD2. CDR3 length equals 18 residues. The ends lost 5 bases at V and 6 bases at J; junction bases unmatched: 13. The germline V gene encodes CDR1 SGHNT and CDR2 YENEEA. In nucleotides, the CDR3 is TGTGCCAGCAGCCCTAGATGGACTAGCGGGAGTTCGCCCAATGAGCAGTTCTTC. This codes for CASSPRWTSGSSPNEQFF.

This chain links TRBV5-1 with TRBJ1-1; a weak D match, TRBD1 (5 bases). Germline CDR1 and CDR2: SGHRS and YFSETQ. The CDR3 runs to 13 residues. Trimming stripped 8 bases from V and 4 bases from J, with 15 bases between. The DNA of the CDR3 is TGCGCCAGTACCGGGGGTCTTGGCACTGAAGCTTTCTTT. Translating gives CASTGGLGTEAFF.